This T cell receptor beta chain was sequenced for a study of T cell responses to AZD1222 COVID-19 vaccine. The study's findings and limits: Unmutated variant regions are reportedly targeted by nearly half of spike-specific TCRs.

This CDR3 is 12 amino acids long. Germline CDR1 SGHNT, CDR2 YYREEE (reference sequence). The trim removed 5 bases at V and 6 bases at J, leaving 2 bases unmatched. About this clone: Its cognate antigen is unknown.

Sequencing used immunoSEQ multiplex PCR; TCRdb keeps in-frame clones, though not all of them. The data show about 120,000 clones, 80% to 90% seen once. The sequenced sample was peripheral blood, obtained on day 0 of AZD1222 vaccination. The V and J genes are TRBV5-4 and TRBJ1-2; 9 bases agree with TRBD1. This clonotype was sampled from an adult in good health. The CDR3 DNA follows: TGTGCCAGCAGTTGGGACAGGGATGGCTACACCTTC. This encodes CASSWDRDGYTF.